The clone carrying this TCR beta chain occurred a few times. Its antigen is still unknown. The data were taken from a study of response to subunit inactivated influenza vaccine. Notes on the study in general: Authors suggested that a seasonal influenza vaccination recruits few new T cells each time.

TCRdb re-called the RT-PCR reads through MiXCR, storing one row per CDR3 protein. The sample yields fewer than 800,000 distinct CDR3 sequences, approximately 15% seen once. The V and J ends lost 3 bases and 5 bases respectively, with 10 bases between them. The CDR3 is 13 residues long. The receptor's source is a man aged 50-59 years who received an inactivated influenza vaccine. The sequencing here drew on PBMCs from blood, taken roughly 12 days after vaccination. The rearrangement uses TRBV12-3 or TRBV12-4 and TRBJ2-5; D unclear. In nucleotides, the CDR3 is TGTGCCAGCAGTTTGCATTACCGCGAGACCCAGTACTTC. This sequence encodes CASSLHYRETQYF.